Described below is a single TCR beta chain sequence and its context. This clone was seen once. The antigen it recognizes is unknown. Within one base of it there is no much larger clone, and no base qualities were kept. The data stem from a study of blood T cell repertoires in COVID-19 (dated by TCRdb to 2018 to 2021). For the wider study: Samples from collaborators originated in the United States, Italy and Spain and spanned both the acute and convalescent phases of COVID-19. The material from the prospective study consisted of cDNA or gDNA derived from T cells, B-cell-depleted T cells, or PBMCs. Subjects who had been exposed to COVID-19, were actively infected with it, or had recovered from it provided the deeply sampled blood TCRbeta repertoires that made up the dataset. The repertoires were made available in a free public database intended to serve as a resource for research on the immune response to SARS-CoV-2. The samples were drawn from the first 160 participants of the ongoing ImmuneRACE study and from more than 1,000 subjects provided by 6 global collaborators. Nearly every sample came with metadata listing a de-identified subject ID, COVID-19 status, age in years and sex. Where available, HLA class I and class II types were taken from metadata supplied by the sample provider and were not determined by assay-based typing. What the work shows at the level of the full study, not this receptor alone: The amount of clinical and demographic metadata varied by source and participant and was provided uncurated.

One collaborating source in Seattle enrolled patients during active infection and followed them longitudinally through the course of disease. Each collaborating institution followed its own protocols to collect whole blood in K2EDTA tubes. For TCRbeta analysis, collaborator samples were shipped as frozen whole blood, as isolated PBMCs, or as DNA extracted from either sample type. TCRbeta CDR3 regions were amplified from genomic DNA by means of the immunoSEQ Assay, a bias-controlled multiplex PCR. From the authors' description of their analysis: The number of nucleated cells in each sample was estimated from the amplification of reference gene primers within the assay. To quantify the absolute abundance of each unique TCRbeta CDR3 rearrangement, sequence reads were collapsed and filtered. Productive Simpson clonality was computed per sample as the square root of Simpson's diversity index over productive rearrangements. The table comes from immuneACCESS by way of TCRdb, which keeps in-frame sequences with V and J called. Part of the clones is missing from these tables; in studies checked, under half for an unresolved V gene and the rest for unknown reasons. The D gene and trimming were derived from the DNA, and the V and J assignments and clone size from that table. The sample records approximately 270,000 clones, approximately 85% of which are singletons. The top ten clones comprise roughly 0.87% of the sample.

The CDR3 goes from the cysteine to the phenylalanine over 20 residues. Of all the DNA, just the CDR3 is kept, 60 bases in frame from base 1. Clipping removes 5 bases from V and 1 base from J, with 19 as the unmatched junction base count. Reading the germline V gene (reference sequence) gives CDR1 LNHDA and CDR2 SQIVND. The clonotype comes from a human donor with COVID-19, enrolled during active disease. The donor label of this sample is uncertain. The chain joins TRBV19 to TRBJ1-1; 10 junctional bases match TRBD1. Specimen: peripheral blood. The CDR3 has the sequence CASSPRGTGAGNRENTEAFF. The bases read TGTGCCAGTAGTCCCCGGGGGACAGGGGCGGGCAACCGTGAGAACACTGAAGCTTTCTTT.